The 21 T cell receptor beta chains presented below share a single source sample, sequenced in a study of T cells in Graves' hyperthyroidism and ophthalmopathy. What was amplified from RNA transcripts were TCR beta CDR3 regions. Initially, a first-round RT-PCR of the TCR CDR3 employed the HTBI primer set. TCRdb reanalysed the multiplex PCR reads using MiXCR and keeps one entry per CDR3 protein. The sample includes about 770,000 distinct CDR3 sequences, approximately 18% of them seen just once. Input material: blood. All receptors derive from a woman between 50 and 59 years old with Graves' hyperthyroidism that later progressed to Graves' ophthalmopathy.

Only a few counts were recorded for this clonotype. This chain links TRBV3-1 with TRBJ1-2, with a weak D call TRBD1 (5 bases). Germline V lookup: CDR1 LGHDT, CDR2 YNNKEL (reference sequence). V lost 8 bases to trimming and J lost 0 bases, with 13 bases between them. The CDR3 extends over 14 amino acids. CDR3 coding DNA: TGTGCCAGCGGGACGGACTCAACTAACTATGGCTACACCTTC. It codes for CASGTDSTNYGYTF.

This clonotype was picked up many times. The chain employs TRBV18 and TRBJ1-2, with D uncertain. Trimming took 3 bases from V and 2 from J, leaving 10 bases between them. From germline, CDR1 is KGHSH and CDR2 LQKENI. This CDR3 comprises 14 residues. CDR3 loop: CASSPFTSNYGYTF. CDR3 sequence (DNA): TGTGCCAGCTCACCGTTTACTTCCAACTATGGCTACACCTTC.

The chain employs TRBV27 and TRBJ1-4, with D perhaps matching TRBD1 (6 bases). Germline V CDR1 and CDR2: MNHEY, SMNVEV (reference sequence). The V end lost 6 bases, the J end lost 0 bases, and 17 bases lay between the germline ends. The CDR3 runs to 17 residues. CDR3 in DNA: TGTGCCAGCAGCCGACGAACCCGACAGGCAACTAATGAAAAACTGTTTTTT. It yields the protein CASSRRTRQATNEKLFF.

A note on this clonotype: A much larger clone differs by one base, so this may be a read error. The chain joins TRBV20-1 to TRBJ1-1, with 10 nucleotides matching TRBD1. V shed 5 bases, J shed 6 bases, and the junction held 9 bases outside the gene matches. Germline V gives CDR1 DFQATT, CDR2 SNEGSKA (reference sequence). This CDR3 comprises 14 residues. The CDR3 coding sequence is TGCAGTGCTGGCCGGGACAGGGGTAATGCTGAAGCTTTCTTT. The encoded protein is CSAGRDRGNAEAFF.

The chain has TRBV10-3 and TRBJ2-7; perhaps TRBD2 as D (6 bases). V was shortened by 3 bases and J by 6 bases, with 9 bases between the two germline ends. The CDR3 contains 12 residues. Germline lookup yields CDR1 ENHRY and CDR2 SYGVKD. CDR3 bases: TGTGCCATCAGTGAACCGCGGGGCGAGCAGTACTTC. It encodes CAISEPRGEQYF.

This clonotype was observed many times. This chain links TRBV5-1 with TRBJ1-4; D is possibly TRBD1 (5 bases). Germline CDR1 SGHRS, CDR2 YFSETQ. This CDR3 is 13 amino acids long. V lost 4 bases and J lost 4, with 8 bases in between. The chain's CDR3 is CASSAGLNEKLFF. For the CDR3, the DNA is TGCGCCAGCAGCGCGGGGCTTAATGAAAAACTGTTTTTT.

This clonotype was detected many times. This chain connects TRBV30 to TRBJ2-7, with a weak D call TRBD1 (5 bases). V was pared by 7 bases and J by 0 bases, with 13 bases between. The germline V gene has CDR1 GTSNPN and CDR2 SVGIG (reference sequence). The CDR3 loop spans 13 amino acids. CDR3 in amino acids: CASRQLSSYEQYF. In DNA form, the CDR3 reads TGTGCCTCGAGACAGTTGAGCTCCTACGAGCAGTACTTC.

This clonotype was seen repeatedly, ten times or more. The chain couples TRBV20-1 to TRBJ2-7, with D maybe TRBD1 (6 bases). V was clipped by 0 bases and J by 3 bases, with 15 bases between them. From germline, CDR1 is DFQATT and CDR2 SNEGSKA (reference sequence). The CDR3 has 15 amino acids. This CDR3 reads CSARDARKGDYEQYF. CDR3 coding DNA: TGCAGTGCTAGAGATGCTCGGAAGGGGGACTACGAGCAGTACTTC.

The V and J genes are TRBV4-1 and TRBJ2-7; D assignment may be TRBD1 or TRBD2 (6 bases each). V was shortened by 0 bases and J by 5 bases, with 17 bases between the two germline ends. The CDR3 sequence is 16 residues long. Germline V gene lookup returns CDR1 MGHRA and CDR2 YSYEKL. CDR3 sequence: CASSQDSGAGPHEQYF. The CDR3 coding sequence is TGCGCCAGCAGCCAAGATTCGGGGGCTGGGCCCCACGAGCAGTACTTC.

The chain joins TRBV19 to TRBJ1-4; D call uncertain. V dropped 2 bases and J dropped 3 bases, with 10 bases sitting between them. The CDR3 runs to 15 residues. Germline loops: CDR1 LNHDA, CDR2 SQIVND (reference sequence). CDR3 in DNA: TGTGCCAGTAGTATAAGGGCCCGACCTAATGAAAAACTGTTTTTT. The encoded protein is CASSIRARPNEKLFF.

There are many counts of this clonotype. The J gene is TRBJ2-5, the V gene TRBV3-1; no clear D gene. This CDR3 contains 14 residues. Germline lookup yields CDR1 LGHDT and CDR2 YNNKEL (reference sequence). V lost 0 bases and J 4 bases, leaving 9 bases between the germline ends. In DNA form, the CDR3 reads TGTGCCAGCAGCCAAGAATTCGTTCCAGAGACCCAGTACTTC. It translates to CASSQEFVPETQYF.

On this clonotype: No conserved phenylalanine or tryptophan is present at the end of the CDR3, so a read error is the likely explanation. This chain joins TRBV20-1 and TRBJ2-7; tentatively, D is TRBD1 or TRBD2 (6 bases each). From germline, CDR1 is DFQATT and CDR2 SNEGSKA (reference sequence). The CDR3 runs to 14 residues. The CDR3 DNA reads as TGCAGTGCTCGAGACACGGGGGCCCTCTACGAGCAGTACCTC. Translation gives CSARDTGALYEQYL.

This clonotype was picked up a small number of times. The genes are TRBV20-1 and TRBJ2-2; a possible D gene is TRBD2 (5 bases). The CDR3 has 14 residues. The V end was cut by 2 bases, the J end by 6 bases, with 13 bases between. Germline CDR1 reads DFQATT; CDR2 reads SNEGSKA (reference sequence). Here the CDR3 reads CSARPAWESGELFF. The CDR3 bases are TGCAGTGCTAGACCCGCTTGGGAGTCCGGGGAGCTGTTTTTT.

In its sample, this clonotype was seen many times. The chain has TRBV20-1 and TRBJ2-3, with TRBD2 matching over 12 bases. V dropped 1 base and J dropped 2; count of bases not matched to a gene: 10. The CDR3 is made up of 18 amino acids. CDR1 and CDR2 from the germline V gene are DFQATT and SNEGSKA (reference sequence). CDR3 nucleotide sequence: TGCAGTGCTAGAGCTATTCTGACTAGCGGGGGTCCCACAGATACGCAGTATTTT. It translates to CSARAILTSGGPTDTQYF.

This clonotype was counted at least ten times. The chain carries TRBV5-1 and TRBJ2-3, with 7 bases identical to TRBD1. The CDR3 is 15 amino acids. CDR1 SGHRS and CDR2 YFSETQ come from the germline V gene. The V gene end was trimmed by 4 bases and the J gene end by 1 base; junction bases not matched to a gene: 6. The CDR3 region is CASSLHDRGTDTQYF. CDR3 bases: TGCGCCAGCAGCCTCCACGACAGGGGCACAGATACGCAGTATTTT.

This clonotype was seen at least ten times. The chain links TRBV2 to TRBJ1-1, with D unclear. Germline V gene sequence: CDR1 SNHLY, CDR2 FYNNEI. V lost 4 bases and J lost 3, with 6 bases in between. CDR3 size: 12 residues. CDR3 nucleotide sequence: TGTGCCAGCAGTGTAAGGGACACTGAAGCTTTCTTT. Protein: CASSVRDTEAFF.

The rearrangement uses TRBV12-3 or TRBV12-4 and TRBJ1-6; D not certain. This CDR3 is built from 15 residues. The V gene lost 2 bases and the J gene lost 7 bases, with 12 bases spanning the gap. The CDR3 region has the DNA TGTGCCAGCAGTTTAAACGCCCTGAGGAATTCACCCCTCCACTTT. It codes for CASSLNALRNSPLHF.

In this sample, this clonotype turned up a few times. The V and J genes are TRBV20-1 and TRBJ1-1; 8 bases line up with TRBD1. The CDR3 is 12 residues long. Germline loops: CDR1 DFQATT, CDR2 SNEGSKA (reference sequence). The junction had 8 bases not matched to a gene; V was cut back by 3 bases and J by 11 bases. The CDR3 here is CSASGQGVDAFF. The CDR3 DNA follows: TGCAGTGCTAGTGGACAGGGCGTCGACGCTTTCTTT.

This clonotype was counted only a few times. The chain joins TRBV27 to TRBJ2-1; 9 bases fit TRBD1. The junction had 5 bases not matched to a gene; V was cut back by 4 bases and J by 7 bases. Germline assignment: CDR1 MNHEY and CDR2 SMNVEV (reference sequence). The length of the CDR3 is 14 residues. This chain's CDR3 is CASSSETGGNEQFF. The CDR3 nucleotides read TGTGCCAGCAGTTCCGAGACAGGGGGGAATGAGCAGTTCTTC.

This chain joins TRBV6-2 or TRBV6-3 and TRBJ1-4, with unresolved D. From germline, CDR1 is MNHEY and CDR2 SVGEGT. V was clipped by 6 bases and J by 5 bases, with 22 bases between them. The length of the CDR3 is 17 residues. The CDR3 region is CASSYVWQATRNEKLFF. The CDR3 DNA reads TGTGCCAGCAGCTACGTCTGGCAGGCTACAAGGAATGAAAAACTGTTTTTT.

This clonotype was recorded a few times. This sequence joins TRBV15 and TRBJ1-3; tentatively, D is TRBD1 (5 bases). The CDR3 loop spans 15 amino acids. The V gene's germline CDR1 is LNHNV and CDR2 YYDKDF (reference sequence). Deletions cut 0 bases from V and 2 bases from J, with 8 bases between. The DNA of the CDR3 is TGTGCCACCAGCAGAGATCGGGGGGCTGGAAACACCATATATTTT. This gives the protein CATSRDRGAGNTIYF. Based on the CDR3 plus reference TRBV15 and TRBJ1-3, the full variable domain is DAMVIQNPRYQVTQFGKPVTLSCSQTLNHNVMYWYQQKSSQAPKLLFHYYDKDFNNEADTPDNFQSRRPNTSFCFLDIRSPGLGDTAMYLCATSRDRGAGNTIYFGEGSWLTVV.